This T cell receptor beta chain comes out of a study of multiple sclerosis patients with progressive multifocal leukoencephalopathy (dated by TCRdb to the late 2010s). For the study in its entirety: The study examined peripheral T and B cells of MS patients who developed PML (4 under natalizumab, 1 after alemtuzumab) and treated patients who did not. A couple of patients on natalizumab who later developed PML were tracked over time from before therapy, through 6 and 12 months, up to PML onset. The goal of the study was to detect any JC virus-specific or public T-cell expansions that arose at the time of PML onset. The paper's findings and limits, for the study overall: Although TRB clones above 0.5% frequency turned up only in PML patients, the clones expanded at PML onset were already present before and during natalizumab therapy. Less diverse TRB repertoires in most PML patients were suggested by lower normalized Shannon entropy, whereas values near 1 were observed in the natalizumab-treated controls. Given the small, descriptive cohort, it remained unclear whether the study findings reflect JC virus infection or general immunocompromise. Analysis was limited to peripheral blood, even though cerebrospinal fluid or brain lymphocytes might be more informative for natalizumab-associated PML. At the time PML developed, no common TRBV or TRBJ gene usage or preferential TRBV-TRBJ pairings were detected.

Regarding this clone: Its antigen remains unidentified. Per-base qualities were not stored, and no clone one base away is much larger.

Amplification of TRB CDR3 regions from genomic DNA was performed at survey-level depth using the immunoSEQ two-step multiplex PCR. Synthetic inline TR CDR3 controls covering all V-J pairings were spiked into each PCR to estimate template counts and remove amplification bias. Reads went through processing to reduce amplification and sequencing bias, and quantification was done against synthetic TR CDR3 analogs. Under the source paper's analysis protocol: Raw data were processed in ImmunoSEQ Analyzer, with out-of-frame sequences and CDR3s containing stop codons removed, and gene names were assigned according to IMGT nomenclature. Repertoire diversity was summarized as normalized Shannon entropy, defined as 1 minus Pielou's evenness. TRB sequences were considered identical only when V gene, J gene and CDR3 were shared. Public PML clonotypes were CDR3s shared by two or more PML-onset samples but absent earlier, in controls, and in public databases. CDR3 amino acid composition by position was analyzed with Skylign using the observed count method. Held by TCRdb, this immuneACCESS table contains in-frame sequences only and omits some clones. Under half of the omission traces to an unresolved V gene where checked; the cause of the rest is unknown. V, J and clone size reflect that table, while D and trimming were determined from the DNA. Recorded for this sample are about 30,000 clones; roughly 89% of them occurred a single time. Approximately 1.4% of the sample is held by the ten biggest clonotypes.

The CDR3 runs 13 residues from the cysteine to the phenylalanine. Only the CDR3 part of the read is kept: 39 bases, read in frame from the first base. V is pruned by 7 bases and J by 0 bases, leaving 2 bases of the junction without a gene match. CDR1 is given as SGHTA and CDR2 as FQGNSA, both from the germline V gene. The time point label of this sample denotes: 12 to 13 months of natalizumab therapy. The treatment or condition label, as the study defines it: on natalizumab therapy at sampling. About 5 MS patients treated with natalizumab who did not develop PML were sampled longitudinally as controls. Every listed patient had received interferon beta before, and every PML patient was female. T1 and T2 blood samples were collected at 6 and 12 months of natalizumab therapy, respectively. Isolation of peripheral blood mononuclear cells was performed by Ficoll-Hypaque density gradient centrifugation.

The sample here was PBMCs, taken from a patient treated with natalizumab. The chain joins TRBV7-2 to TRBJ1-1, and 7 bases in between align with TRBD1. The receptor comes from a human donor with multiple sclerosis. The DNA sequence is as follows: TGTGCCAGCATCGGACAGGTGAACACTGAAGCTTTCTTT. Its translation is CASIGQVNTEAFF. With all but the CDR3 taken from the reference TRBV7-2 and TRBJ1-1 genes, the full variable domain is: GAGVSQSPSNKVTEKGKDVELRCDPISGHTALYWYRQSLGQGLEFLIYFQGNSAPDKSGLPSDRFSAERTGGSVSTLTIQRTQQEDSAVYLCASIGQVNTEAFFGQGTRLTVV.